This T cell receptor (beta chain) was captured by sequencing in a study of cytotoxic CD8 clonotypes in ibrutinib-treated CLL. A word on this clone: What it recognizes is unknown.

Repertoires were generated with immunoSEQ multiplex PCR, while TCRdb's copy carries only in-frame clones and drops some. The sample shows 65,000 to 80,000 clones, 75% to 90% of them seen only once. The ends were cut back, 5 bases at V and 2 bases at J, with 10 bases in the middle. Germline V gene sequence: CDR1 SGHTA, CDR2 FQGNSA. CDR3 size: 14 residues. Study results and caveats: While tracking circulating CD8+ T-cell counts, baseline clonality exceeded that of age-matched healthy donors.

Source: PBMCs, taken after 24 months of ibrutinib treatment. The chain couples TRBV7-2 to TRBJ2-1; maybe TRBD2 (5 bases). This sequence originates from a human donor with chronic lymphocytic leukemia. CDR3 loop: CASSPAAAYNEQFF. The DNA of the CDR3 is TGTGCCAGCAGCCCAGCAGCGGCCTACAATGAGCAGTTCTTC.